The subject of this entry is one TCR beta chain. The antigen it binds to is not known. No clone much larger than this one lies a single base away; base qualities are absent. Via the germline V gene (reference sequence), CDR1 is SGHNT and CDR2 YYREEE. V loses 1 base, J loses 5 bases, and the germline ends lie 16 bases apart. From the cysteine through the phenylalanine, the CDR3 covers 15 amino acids. CDR3 DNA only is kept here, 45 bases in frame from base 1. This sample is part of a study of shared clonotypes between healthy human individuals (dated by TCRdb to 2020 to 2021). Turning to the overall study: The cohort included a few men and two women between 18 and 49 years of age. Per donor, leukapheresis produced somewhere between about 0.9 and 9.5 billion PBMCs. Libraries were prepared and TCR repertoires were sequenced by different laboratories using diverse techniques, in order to increase sequencing depth and limit assay-specific biases. For each donor, CD4 naive and CD4 memory were each run on three plates, CD8 naive on two plates, and CD8 memory on one plate. Blood TCR repertoires of five healthy adults were deeply sequenced to estimate repertoire size and the extent of clonotype sharing between individuals. What the research found in general, with its limitations: Pairwise subsampling indicated that sequencing depth was expected to affect the degree of clonotype sharing among donors. Even with the large sequencing depth, rarefaction of the sorted-subset datasets indicated that sequencing was incomplete. When a handful of donors were compared, the shared fraction of clonotypes was roughly 5% for naive CD4, roughly 3.4% for naive CD8, roughly 2.5% for memory CD4, and 0.35% to 0.4% for memory CD8. Compared with non-shared clonotypes, the clonotypes found in all four sorted-subset donors had higher generation probabilities. Sampling was limited to blood, and TCR repertoires in tissue likely differ from TCR repertoires in blood. Estimated clonotype richness was generally larger for naive than for memory subsets. The small number of donors limited the genetic and exposure-history diversity represented.

Using the deep immunoSEQ assay, multiplex PCR amplified TCR CDR3 regions from genomic DNA. Extracted genomic DNA from each cell subset was spread evenly across all wells of several immunoSEQ 96-well plates, with each plate serving as a replicate. For sorted subsets, roughly 200 ng of genomic DNA, equivalent to some 30,000 T cell genomes, went into each replicate PCR. The purified libraries were quantified using a Qubit 3.0 fluorometer, sized with a Bioanalyzer 2100, and then quantified again using the KAPA Library Quantification kit. Every immunoSEQ 96-well plate was sequenced on a dedicated single-read 150-cycle Illumina NextSeq 550 flow cell. The authors processed their data as follows. Because only junctional sequences without quality scores were contained in the immunoSEQ output, filtering matching that applied to full-length reads could not be performed. Sequences were annotated with PyIR, a Python wrapper for IgBLAST v1.9, using IMGT germline references to assign V/J genes and CDR3. Any read was removed if the V/J assignment was weak (E-value above 1e-6), the CDR3 was missing, or the read contained stop codons, out-of-frame junctions, or ambiguous translated residues. V3J clonotypes were defined by identical inferred V gene, J gene, and CDR3 amino acid sequence. To compute the percentage overlap between repertoires, the number of shared unique clonotypes was divided by the size of the smaller repertoire. Richness of each repertoire was evaluated using RTK rarefaction, the Chao1 estimator, and Recon v2.1 estimates of unobserved clonotypes. OLGA was used to compute generation probabilities for all TCRbeta clonotypes that the gDNA method yielded from a handful of donors. TCRdb re-hosts the immuneACCESS table, in-frame sequences only. Its copies lack some clones; in the studies checked, an unresolved V gene accounts for under half of them, and the cause for the rest is not known. V, J and clone size derive from that table, while D and trimming were established from the DNA sequence. The sample table contains 90,000 to 120,000 clones; only one count was recorded for around 68% of them. The ten largest account for roughly 22% of the sample.

Donors were healthy HIV-negative adults with no recently reported acute infections or vaccinations. All donors were Caucasian adults living in Nashville, Tennessee, USA. CD8 memory samples consisted of magnetically selected CD45RO+ cells combined with CCR7-negative CD45RA+ effector memory (TemRA) cells. After blood collection by leukapheresis, PBMCs were isolated using Ficoll-Histopaque density gradient centrifugation and then cryopreserved in the vapor phase of liquid nitrogen. Purity and quantity of every magnetically sorted T cell population were checked by analytical flow cytometry. Genomic DNA was isolated from every sorted fraction and measured by UV absorbance on a Nanodrop 2000c.

The sequenced sample consisted of memory CD8+ T cells sorted from blood. The cell subset or site label for this specimen denotes: CD45RO+ cells pooled with CCR7-negative TemRA cells. The origin of this receptor is a woman younger than 45 in good health. The rearranged segments are TRBV5-4 and TRBJ2-7, with the identity of the D gene unclear. The CDR3 amino acid sequence is: CASSLSDTAENEQYF. In nucleotides, the sequence is TGTGCCAGCAGCTTGTCTGATACAGCCGAAAACGAGCAGTACTTC. The CDR3, completed at both ends by the reference TRBV5-4 and TRBJ2-7 genes, gives the full variable domain ETGVTQSPTHLIKTRGQQVTLRCSSQSGHNTVSWYQQALGQGPQFIFQYYREEENGRGNFPPRFSGLQFPNYSSELNVNALELDDSALYLCASSLSDTAENEQYFGPGTRLTVT.